This TCR beta chain was captured by sequencing in a study of T cell responses to AZD1222 COVID-19 vaccine. The repertoire was sequenced with immunoSEQ multiplex PCR; TCRdb's copy has only in-frame clones and lacks some. The table has roughly 50,000 clones, roughly 90% seen once. Germline assignment: CDR1 GTSNPN and CDR2 SVGIG (reference sequence). V lost 2 bases and J lost 4; bases outside the gene matches: 17. This CDR3 spans 17 amino acids. The sequencing used peripheral blood, collected on day 0 of AZD1222 vaccination. This sequence originates from an adult in good health. J is TRBJ2-7 and V is TRBV30; 7 nucleotides line up with TRBD2. The CDR3 loop is CAWSRPPRLAATYEQYF. The CDR3 DNA is TGTGCCTGGAGTCGCCCCCCCCGACTAGCAGCTACGTACGAGCAGTACTTC.